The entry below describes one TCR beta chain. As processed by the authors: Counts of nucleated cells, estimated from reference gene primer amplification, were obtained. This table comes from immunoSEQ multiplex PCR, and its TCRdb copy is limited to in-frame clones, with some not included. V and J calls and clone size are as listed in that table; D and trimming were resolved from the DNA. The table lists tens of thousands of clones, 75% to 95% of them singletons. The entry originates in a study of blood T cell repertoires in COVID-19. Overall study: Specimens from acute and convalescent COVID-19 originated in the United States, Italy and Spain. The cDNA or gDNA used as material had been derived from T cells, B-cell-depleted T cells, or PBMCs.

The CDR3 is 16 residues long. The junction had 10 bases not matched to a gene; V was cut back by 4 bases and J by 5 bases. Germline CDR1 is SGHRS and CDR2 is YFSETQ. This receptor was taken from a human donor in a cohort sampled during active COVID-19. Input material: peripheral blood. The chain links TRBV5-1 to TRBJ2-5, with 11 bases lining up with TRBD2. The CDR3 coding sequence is TGCGCCAGCAGCCCCAGGGCTAGCGGGGGGTCGGAGACCCAGTACTTC. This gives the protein CASSPRASGGSETQYF.